A single sample is the source of the 25 T cell receptor beta chains below, sequenced in a study of beta chain features in type 1 diabetes. Expressed TCRB transcripts were sequenced after all isolated RNA was converted to cDNA. Only in-frame clones appear in the TCRdb table, and some are missing; sequencing was by immunoSEQ multiplex PCR. This sample has about 160,000 clones; just over 9% occur once, and the top ten carry 2% to 3%. Sequencing was performed on central memory CD4+ T cells from blood. These receptor sequences come from a woman between 18 and 29 years old in good health.

The chain is built from TRBV18 and TRBJ1-5; no clear D. Germline V gene data show CDR1 as KGHSH and CDR2 as LQKENI. The CDR3 has 13 residues. The germline V and J ends were trimmed by 3 bases and 4 bases, with 7 bases remaining between them. CDR3 in amino acids: CASSPATNQPQHF. The CDR3 nucleotides are TGTGCCAGCTCACCGGCGACAAATCAGCCCCAGCATTTT.

V gene TRBV7-2 combines with J gene TRBJ2-7, with D possibly matching TRBD2 (6 bases). Germline CDR1 and CDR2: SGHTA and FQGNSA. Trimming took 5 bases from V and 5 from J, leaving 13 bases between them. The CDR3 spans 13 residues. For the CDR3, the DNA is TGTGCCAGCAGCCCAACGCCTAGCGACGAGCAGTACTTC. Amino acids: CASSPTPSDEQYF.

The sample holds a few counts of this clone. This chain joins TRBV9 and TRBJ2-3; 10 bases fit TRBD2. Germline CDR1 reads SGDLS; CDR2 reads YYNGEE. Unmatched junction bases numbered 11, after V lost 0 bases and J lost 4 bases. The CDR3 length is 18 residues. CDR3 protein: CASSVGQRGGRSADTQYF. CDR3 coding DNA: TGTGCCAGCAGCGTAGGCCAGCGGGGGGGCCGCAGTGCAGATACGCAGTATTTT.

The chain combines TRBV27 with TRBJ2-1, with 7 positions matching TRBD1. The CDR3 covers 14 residues. Germline V CDR1 and CDR2: MNHEY, SMNVEV (reference sequence). V shed 6 bases, J shed 7 bases, and the junction held 9 bases outside the gene matches. CDR3: CASRPRPGGNEQFF. In DNA form, the CDR3 reads TGTGCCAGCAGGCCCCGGCCAGGGGGAAATGAGCAGTTCTTC.

This clone turned up a few times. This chain joins TRBV5-5 and TRBJ2-6; TRBD1 matches 7 bases. J was trimmed by 0 bases and V by 8 bases; bases with no gene match: 5. The CDR3 is 15 residues long. Per germline, CDR1 SGHKS and CDR2 YYEKEE (reference sequence). The CDR3 DNA sequence: TGTGCCAGTAGACAGGGCCGCTCTGGGGCCAACGTCCTGACTTTC. This encodes CASRQGRSGANVLTF.

This clone was observed a few times. The CDR3, as DNA: TGCAGCGCGGGGACAGGGTACACCGGGGAGCTGTTTTTT. Translated: CSAGTGYTGELFF. The genes are TRBV29-1 and TRBJ2-2, with 9 bases aligning to TRBD1. Trimming removed 7 bases from V and 3 bases from J; junction bases left unmatched: 3. CDR3 length: 13 residues. Per germline, CDR1 SQVTM and CDR2 ANQGSEA.

A few counts support this clone. The CDR3, as DNA: TGCGCCAGCAGTAGACTAGCGGGAGCGGCCTACAATGAGCAGTTCTTC. Amino acids: CASSRLAGAAYNEQFF. The V call is TRBV5-1, the J call TRBJ2-1; 12 bases agree with TRBD2. V lost 5 bases and J lost 2; bases outside the gene matches: 5. CDR3 length: 16 amino acids. Germline V gene lookup returns CDR1 SGHRS and CDR2 YFSETQ.

V and J are TRBV7-9 and TRBJ1-5; D is unresolved. Germline CDR1 and CDR2: SEHNR and FQNEAQ (reference sequence). CDR3 size: 13 residues. V was clipped by 0 bases and J by 5 bases, with 5 bases between them. CDR3 nucleotides: TGTGCCAGCAGCTTAGCCTCAGATCAGCCCCAGCATTTT. It yields the protein CASSLASDQPQHF.

In DNA form, the CDR3 reads TGTGCCAGCACCAAAAACACCGGGGAGCTGTTTTTT. Amino acids: CASTKNTGELFF. V and J are TRBV6-1 and TRBJ2-2, with D uncertain. The CDR3 runs to 12 residues. The germline V gene has CDR1 MNHNS and CDR2 SASEGT. V shed 7 bases and J shed 2 bases, with 5 bases lying between them.

The chain's CDR3 is CASSFPPTSGATYEQYF. The DNA of the CDR3 is TGTGCCAGTAGTTTCCCACCGACTAGCGGGGCCACCTACGAGCAGTACTTC. V gene TRBV19 combines with J gene TRBJ2-7; 11 bases are shared with TRBD2. Germline CDR1 reads LNHDA; CDR2 reads SQIVND (reference sequence). The CDR3 runs 17 residues. The V and J ends lost 5 bases and 2 bases, in that order; junction bases with no gene match: 11.

This clone was found many times. This chain connects TRBV23-1 to TRBJ2-5, with a possible D match to TRBD2 (5 bases). TRBV23-1 is an ORF; its function is uncertain. The CDR3 is made up of 17 amino acids. Trimming pared 2 bases from V and 2 bases from J, leaving 18 bases between. The chain's CDR3 is CASSQAHLFWTQETQYF. CDR3 sequence (DNA): TGCGCCAGCAGTCAAGCACACCTGTTTTGGACTCAAGAGACCCAGTACTTC.

The chain combines TRBV6-6 with TRBJ2-3, with D maybe TRBD2 (6 bases). The germline V gene has CDR1 MNHNY and CDR2 SVGAGI (reference sequence). The CDR3 length is 16 residues. Trimming removed 0 bases from V and 4 bases from J, with 14 bases in between. CDR3 in amino acids: CASSYSGTSWADTQYF. CDR3 nucleotide sequence: TGTGCCAGCAGTTACTCCGGGACTTCTTGGGCAGATACGCAGTATTTT.

This clone was detected many times. The J gene is TRBJ2-7, the V gene TRBV30; 11 bases match TRBD1. The V gene's germline CDR1 is GTSNPN and CDR2 SVGIG (reference sequence). The CDR3 is 12 amino acids. The junction had 5 bases not matched to a gene; V was cut back by 7 bases and J by 6 bases. The CDR3 spells CAFGQGAGEQYF. In nucleotides, the CDR3 is TGTGCCTTTGGACAGGGGGCTGGCGAGCAGTACTTC.

V and J are TRBV7-2 and TRBJ2-2; weak D call: TRBD1 (6 bases). The CDR3 is 14 residues long. Trimming cost V 5 bases and J 6 bases, with 13 bases left between them. Per germline, CDR1 SGHTA and CDR2 FQGNSA. CDR3 DNA sequence: TGTGCCAGCAGCACAGGGACCAGGGCCGGGGAGCTGTTTTTT. It codes for CASSTGTRAGELFF.

This clone was found many times. Other DNA variants within this sample encode the same CDR3. The rearrangement joins TRBV18 to TRBJ2-5; 8 nucleotides match TRBD2. The CDR3 has 15 residues. Germline CDR1 and CDR2: KGHSH and LQKENI. V lost 0 bases and J lost 4; bases outside the gene matches: 4. This chain's CDR3 is CASSPPSGRRETQYF. The CDR3, as DNA: TGTGCCAGCTCACCACCGAGCGGGAGACGAGAGACCCAGTACTTC.

This rearrangement joins TRBV7-2 to TRBJ1-6; 9 nucleotides line up with TRBD1. The V gene's germline CDR1 is SGHTA and CDR2 FQGNSA. The CDR3 extends over 14 amino acids. Trimming took 4 bases from V and 8 from J; bases not matched to a gene: 3. Written as DNA, the CDR3 is TGTGCCAGCAGCTCACGACAGGGGGATTCACCCCTCCACTTT. As protein: CASSSRQGDSPLHF.

The rearrangement links TRBV7-2 to TRBJ1-2, with D perhaps matching TRBD1 (5 bases). Trimming took 0 bases from V and 4 from J, leaving 9 bases between them. Per germline, CDR1 SGHTA and CDR2 FQGNSA. The CDR3 runs to 14 residues. CDR3 protein: CASSLAQGIYGYTF. The CDR3 DNA reads TGTGCCAGCAGCTTAGCGCAGGGAATCTATGGCTACACCTTC.

This clone has ten or more counts. The genes are TRBV7-2 and TRBJ2-1; D is uncertain. Trimming took 4 bases from V and 10 from J, leaving 14 bases between them. The CDR3 has 13 amino acids. The germline V gene has CDR1 SGHTA and CDR2 FQGNSA. Written as DNA, the CDR3 is TGTGCCAGCAGCTCCGACAAACCTGGGGAGCAGTTCTTC. Its protein product is CASSSDKPGEQFF.

This clone turned up a few times. The chain employs TRBV7-2 and TRBJ2-4; D uncertain. The CDR3 extends over 17 amino acids. Trimming took 1 base from V and 3 from J, leaving 16 bases between them. Germline V gene sequence: CDR1 SGHTA, CDR2 FQGNSA. The DNA for the CDR3 is TGTGCCAGCAGCTTAGGCTCGGAGAGTCTGGGCAAAAACATTCAGTACTTC. It translates to CASSLGSESLGKNIQYF.

This clone was found a few times. The chain recombines TRBV11-2 with TRBJ2-5, with D possibly being TRBD1 (5 bases). Looked up from germline, CDR1 is SGHAT and CDR2 is FQNNGV. The CDR3 contains 15 residues. V was pared by 3 bases and J by 0 bases, with 11 bases between. The CDR3 here is CASSFSLDNQETQYF. The CDR3 nucleotides read TGTGCCAGCAGCTTTTCCCTGGACAACCAAGAGACCCAGTACTTC.

The chain carries TRBV5-1 and TRBJ2-3; possibly TRBD1 for D (6 bases). V shed 4 bases and J shed 5 bases, with 17 bases lying between them. This CDR3 spans 15 amino acids. Germline lookup yields CDR1 SGHRS and CDR2 YFSETQ. The DNA for the CDR3 is TGCGCCAGCAGCGTCGACAGGCCTGGGGGAGATACGCAGTATTTT. As protein: CASSVDRPGGDTQYF. The variable domain in full, with the rest retrieved from reference TRBV5-1 and TRBJ2-3, is KAGVTQTPRYLIKTRGQQVTLSCSPISGHRSVSWYQQTPGQGLQFLFEYFSETQRNKGNFPGRFSGRQFSNSRSEMNVSTLELGDSALYLCASSVDRPGGDTQYFGPGTRLTVL.

This clone was seen a few times. V gene TRBV7-2 combines with J gene TRBJ2-7; 9 nucleotides line up with TRBD1. Germline CDR1 SGHTA, CDR2 FQGNSA. The CDR3 loop spans 15 amino acids. The V gene end was trimmed by 6 bases and the J gene end by 1 base; junction bases not matched to a gene: 7. The CDR3: CASRLTGTGSYEQYF. In DNA, the CDR3 is TGTGCCAGCAGACTCACCGGGACAGGGTCCTACGAGCAGTACTTC.

A few counts support this clone. The chain has TRBV6-1 and TRBJ1-2, with D possibly being TRBD1 (5 bases). V was trimmed by 5 bases and J by 8 bases, leaving 15 bases between them. Germline CDR1 reads MNHNS; CDR2 reads SASEGT. This CDR3 contains 13 residues. CDR3 DNA sequence: TGTGCCAGCAGTTCCCAGACAGAAGGGGGCTACACCTTC. Protein: CASSSQTEGGYTF.

This clone has just a few counts. The chain couples TRBV7-9 to TRBJ1-2, with 7 bases that match TRBD1. Germline trimming cut 4 bases from V and 14 bases from J; bases unmatched to any gene: 10. Per the germline V gene, CDR1 is SEHNR and CDR2 is FQNEAQ (reference sequence). CDR3 length: 12 amino acids. The CDR3 reads CASSSTGQARTF. The CDR3 DNA sequence: TGTGCCAGCAGCTCGACTGGACAGGCCCGTACCTTC.

A few counts support this clone. J is TRBJ1-1 and V is TRBV30; D might be TRBD1 (5 bases). V lost 8 bases, J lost 6 bases, and 22 bases lay in between. The germline CDR1 and CDR2 sequences are GTSNPN and SVGIG (reference sequence). This CDR3 comprises 14 residues. The CDR3 here is CAHLPGGKVAEAFF. The CDR3 nucleotides are TGTGCCCACCTCCCGGGGGGGAAGGTCGCTGAAGCTTTCTTT. The full variable domain, completed using reference TRBV30 and TRBJ1-1, is SQTIHQWPATLVQPVGSPLSLECTVEGTSNPNLYWYRQAAGRGLQLLFYSVGIGQISSEVPQNLSASRPQDRQFILSSKKLLLSDSGFYLCAHLPGGKVAEAFFGQGTRLTVV.